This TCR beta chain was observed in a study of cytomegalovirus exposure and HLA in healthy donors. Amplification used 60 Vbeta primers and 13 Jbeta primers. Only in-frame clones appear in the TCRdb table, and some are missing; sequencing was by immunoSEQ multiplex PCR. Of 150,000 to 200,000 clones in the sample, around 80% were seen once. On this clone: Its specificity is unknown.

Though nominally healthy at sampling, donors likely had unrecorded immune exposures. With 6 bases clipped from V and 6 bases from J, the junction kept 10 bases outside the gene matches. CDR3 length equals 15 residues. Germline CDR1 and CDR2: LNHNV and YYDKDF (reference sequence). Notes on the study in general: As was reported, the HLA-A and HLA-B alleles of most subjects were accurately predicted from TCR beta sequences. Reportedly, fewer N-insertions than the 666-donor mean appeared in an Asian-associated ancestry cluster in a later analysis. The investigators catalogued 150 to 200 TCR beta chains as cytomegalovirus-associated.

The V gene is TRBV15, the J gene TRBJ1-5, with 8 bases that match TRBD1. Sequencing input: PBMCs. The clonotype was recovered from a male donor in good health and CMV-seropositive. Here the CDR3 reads CATRREDRAGQPQHF. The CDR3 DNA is TGTGCCACCAGGAGGGAGGACAGGGCTGGTCAGCCCCAGCATTTT. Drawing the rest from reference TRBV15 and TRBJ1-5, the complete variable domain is DAMVIQNPRYQVTQFGKPVTLSCSQTLNHNVMYWYQQKSSQAPKLLFHYYDKDFNNEADTPDNFQSRRPNTSFCFLDIRSPGLGDTAMYLCATRREDRAGQPQHFGDGTRLSIL.